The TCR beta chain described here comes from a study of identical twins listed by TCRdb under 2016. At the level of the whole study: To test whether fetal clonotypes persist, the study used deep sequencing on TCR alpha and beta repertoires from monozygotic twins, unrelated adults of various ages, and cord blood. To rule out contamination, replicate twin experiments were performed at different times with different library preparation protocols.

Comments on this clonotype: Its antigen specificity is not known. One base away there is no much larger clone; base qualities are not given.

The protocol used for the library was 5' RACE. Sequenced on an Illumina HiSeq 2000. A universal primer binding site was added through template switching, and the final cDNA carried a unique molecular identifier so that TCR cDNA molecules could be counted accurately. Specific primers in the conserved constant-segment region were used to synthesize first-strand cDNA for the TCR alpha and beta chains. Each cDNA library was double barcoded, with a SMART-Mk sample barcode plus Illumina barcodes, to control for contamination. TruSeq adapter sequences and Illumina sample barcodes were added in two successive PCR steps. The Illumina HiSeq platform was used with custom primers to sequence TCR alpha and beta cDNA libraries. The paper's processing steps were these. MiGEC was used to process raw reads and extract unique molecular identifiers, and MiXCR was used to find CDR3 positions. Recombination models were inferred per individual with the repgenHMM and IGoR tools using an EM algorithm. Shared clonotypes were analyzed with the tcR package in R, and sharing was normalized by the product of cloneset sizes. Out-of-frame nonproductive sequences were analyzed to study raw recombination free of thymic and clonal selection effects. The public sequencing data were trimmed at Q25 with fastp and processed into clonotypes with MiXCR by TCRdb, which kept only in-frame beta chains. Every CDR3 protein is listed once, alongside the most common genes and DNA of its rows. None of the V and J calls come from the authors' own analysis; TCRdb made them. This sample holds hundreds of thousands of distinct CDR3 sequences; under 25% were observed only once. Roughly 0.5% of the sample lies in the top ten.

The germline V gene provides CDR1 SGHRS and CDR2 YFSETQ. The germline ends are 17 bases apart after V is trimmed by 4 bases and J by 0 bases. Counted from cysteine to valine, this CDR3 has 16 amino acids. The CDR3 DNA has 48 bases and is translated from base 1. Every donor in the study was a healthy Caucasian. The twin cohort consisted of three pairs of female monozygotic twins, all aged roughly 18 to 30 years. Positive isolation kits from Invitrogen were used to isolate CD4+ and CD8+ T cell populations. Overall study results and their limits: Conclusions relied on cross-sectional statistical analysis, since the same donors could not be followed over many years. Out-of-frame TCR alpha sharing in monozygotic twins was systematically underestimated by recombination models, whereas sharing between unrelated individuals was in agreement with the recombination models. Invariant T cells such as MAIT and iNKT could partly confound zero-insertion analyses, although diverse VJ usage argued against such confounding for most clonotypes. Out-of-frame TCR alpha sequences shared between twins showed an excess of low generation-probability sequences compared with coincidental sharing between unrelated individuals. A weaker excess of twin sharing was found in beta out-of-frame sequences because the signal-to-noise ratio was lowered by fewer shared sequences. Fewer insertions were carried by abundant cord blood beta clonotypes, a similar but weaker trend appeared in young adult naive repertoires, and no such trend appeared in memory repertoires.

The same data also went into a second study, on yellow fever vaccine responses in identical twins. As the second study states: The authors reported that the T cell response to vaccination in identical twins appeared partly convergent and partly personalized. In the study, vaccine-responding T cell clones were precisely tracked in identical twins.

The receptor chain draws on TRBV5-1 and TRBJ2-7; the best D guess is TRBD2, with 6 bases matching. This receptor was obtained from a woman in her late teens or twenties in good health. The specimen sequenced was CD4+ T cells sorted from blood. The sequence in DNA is TGCGCCAGCAGCCCACTGCGGGGCCAGAGCTCCTACGAGCAGTACGTC. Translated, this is CASSPLRGQSSYEQYV.